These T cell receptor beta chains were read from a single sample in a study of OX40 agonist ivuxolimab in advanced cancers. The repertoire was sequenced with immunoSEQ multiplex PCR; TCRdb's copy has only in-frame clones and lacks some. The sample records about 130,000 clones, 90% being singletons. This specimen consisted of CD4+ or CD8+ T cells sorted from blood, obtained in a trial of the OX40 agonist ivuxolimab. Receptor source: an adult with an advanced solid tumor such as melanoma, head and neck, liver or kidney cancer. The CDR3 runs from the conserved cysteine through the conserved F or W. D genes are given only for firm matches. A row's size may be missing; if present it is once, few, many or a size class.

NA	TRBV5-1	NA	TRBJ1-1	CASSYAGEEAFF	TGCGCCAGCAGCTACGCAGGGGAAGAGGCTTTCTTT
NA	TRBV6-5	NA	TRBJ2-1	CASSYTEGRQFF	TGTGCCAGCAGTTACACCGAAGGGAGACAGTTCTTC
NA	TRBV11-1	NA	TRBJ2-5	CASSLVQETQYF	TGTGCCAGCAGCTTAGTACAAGAGACCCAGTACTTC
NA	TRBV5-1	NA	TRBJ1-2	CASSFEGANYGYTF	TGCGCCAGCAGCTTCGAAGGGGCCAACTATGGCTACACCTTC
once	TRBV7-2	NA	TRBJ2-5	CASSPATGREETQYF	TGTGCCAGCAGCCCGGCGACAGGTCGGGAGGAGACCCAGTACTTC
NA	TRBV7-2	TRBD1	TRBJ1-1	CASSLYRGNTEAFF	TGTGCCAGCAGCTTATACAGGGGGAACACTGAAGCTTTCTTT
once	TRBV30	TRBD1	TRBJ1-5	CAWSVGQGAGQPQHF	TGTGCCTGGAGTGTCGGACAGGGGGCAGGTCAGCCCCAGCATTTT
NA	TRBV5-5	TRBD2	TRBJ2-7	CASSRGLGDREQYF	TGTGCCAGCAGCAGGGGACTAGGAGATCGCGAGCAGTACTTC
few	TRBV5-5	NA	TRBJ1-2	CASSLVMGPLYGYTF	TGTGCCAGCAGCTTGGTCATGGGTCCCCTCTATGGCTACACCTTC
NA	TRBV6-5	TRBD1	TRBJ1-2	CASSYSAQGAYGYTF	TGTGCCAGCAGTTACTCGGCACAGGGGGCCTATGGCTACACCTTC
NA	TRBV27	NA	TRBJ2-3	CASSFGGADTQYF	TGTGCCAGCAGTTTTGGCGGGGCAGATACGCAGTATTTT
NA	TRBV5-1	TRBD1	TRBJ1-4	CASRPTGENEKLFF	TGCGCCAGCAGGCCGACAGGGGAAAATGAAAAACTGTTTTTT
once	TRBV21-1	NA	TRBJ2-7	CAPRIGASYEQYF	TGTGCCCCCCGGATTGGGGCCTCCTACGAGCAGTACTTC
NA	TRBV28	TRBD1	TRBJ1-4	CASSAGQGGEKLFF	TGTGCCAGCAGTGCGGGACAGGGGGGTGAAAAACTGTTTTTT
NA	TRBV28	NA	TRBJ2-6	CASSRGGHLSSGANVLTF	TGTGCCAGCAGCCGAGGGGGGCATTTGAGCTCTGGGGCCAACGTCCTGACTTTC
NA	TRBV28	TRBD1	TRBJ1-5	CASSPGQGNQPQHF	TGTGCCAGCAGTCCGGGACAGGGGAATCAGCCCCAGCATTTT
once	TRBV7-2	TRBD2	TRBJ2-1	CASSLSGSKGEQFF	TGTGCCAGCAGCTTAAGCGGGAGTAAGGGTGAGCAGTTCTTC
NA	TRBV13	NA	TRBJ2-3	CASSPRSVTQYF	TGTGCCAGCAGCCCCCGGTCCGTTACGCAGTATTTT
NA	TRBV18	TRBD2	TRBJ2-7	CASSPILAGAYEQYF	TGTGCCAGCTCACCAATACTAGCGGGGGCCTACGAGCAGTACTTC
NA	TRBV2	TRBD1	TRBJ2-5	CASSGRDRGPQETQYF	TGTGCCAGCAGTGGGAGGGACAGGGGGCCTCAAGAGACCCAGTACTTC
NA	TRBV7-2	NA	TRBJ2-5	CASSLERFGANRPYF	TGTGCCAGCAGCTTAGAGCGGTTTGGCGCAAACAGACCGTACTTC
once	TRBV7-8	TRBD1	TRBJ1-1	CASSLPDRAPEAFF	TGTGCCAGCAGCTTACCCGACAGGGCCCCTGAAGCTTTCTTT
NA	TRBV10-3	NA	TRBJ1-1	CAISERGGNTEAFF	TGTGCCATCAGTGAGAGGGGCGGGAACACTGAAGCTTTCTTT
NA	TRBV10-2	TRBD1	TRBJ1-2	CASSVDREDYGYTF	TGCGCCAGCAGTGTAGACAGGGAGGACTATGGCTACACCTTC
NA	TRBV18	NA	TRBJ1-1	CASSPPPPGYEGEAFF	TGTGCCAGCTCACCACCCCCCCCGGGATATGAAGGTGAAGCTTTCTTT
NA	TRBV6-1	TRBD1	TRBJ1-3	CASSGTAGNTIYF	TGTGCCAGCAGCGGGACAGCTGGAAACACCATATATTTT
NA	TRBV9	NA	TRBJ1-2	CASSVEGNYGYTF	TGTGCCAGCAGCGTAGAAGGAAACTATGGCTACACCTTC
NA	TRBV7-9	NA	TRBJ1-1	CASSLGGGVGTEAFF	TGTGCCAGCAGCTTAGGTGGGGGAGTTGGGACTGAAGCTTTCTTT
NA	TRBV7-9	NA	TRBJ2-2	CASSLGRRVDTGELFF	TGTGCCAGCAGCTTAGGACGCAGGGTAGACACCGGGGAGCTGTTTTTT
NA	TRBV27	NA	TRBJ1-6	CASSFSARSPLHF	TGTGCCAGCAGTTTTTCGGCGCGTTCACCCCTCCACTTT
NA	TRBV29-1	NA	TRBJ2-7	CSVGGVEQYF	TGCAGCGTTGGGGGAGTCGAGCAGTACTTC
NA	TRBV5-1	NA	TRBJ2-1	CASSYDLNEQFF	TGCGCCAGCAGCTACGACCTGAATGAGCAGTTCTTC
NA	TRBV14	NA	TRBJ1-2	CASSQGLASRGYTF	TGTGCCAGCAGCCAAGGTCTAGCCTCTAGAGGCTACACCTTC
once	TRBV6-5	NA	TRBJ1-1	CASSYSTGDGNTEAFF	TGTGCCAGCAGTTACTCGACGGGGGATGGGAACACTGAAGCTTTCTTT
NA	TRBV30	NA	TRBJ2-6	CAWGPGHLSGANVLTF	TGTGCCTGGGGACCGGGACATCTCTCTGGGGCCAACGTCCTGACTTTC
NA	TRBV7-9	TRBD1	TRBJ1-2	CASSSPGQGHGYTF	TGTGCCAGCAGCTCACCGGGACAGGGGCATGGCTACACCTTC
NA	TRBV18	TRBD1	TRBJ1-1	CASSPYFPGQGAAEAFF	TGTGCCAGCTCACCTTATTTTCCGGGACAGGGGGCCGCTGAAGCTTTCTTT
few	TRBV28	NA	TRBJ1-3	CASSPPNVRSGNTIYF	TGTGCCAGCAGTCCCCCTAACGTCCGTTCTGGAAACACCATATATTTT
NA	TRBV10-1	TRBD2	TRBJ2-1	CASSLAGGPKDEQFF	TGCGCCAGCAGTTTAGCGGGAGGGCCCAAGGATGAGCAGTTCTTC
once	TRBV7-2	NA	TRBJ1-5	CASSLGGAAGPRQPQHF	TGTGCCAGCAGCTTAGGAGGGGCCGCCGGGCCTCGTCAGCCCCAGCATTTT
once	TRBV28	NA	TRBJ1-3	CASSPPDGRRYTIYF	TGTGCCAGCAGTCCCCCCGACGGCAGGAGATACACCATATATTTT
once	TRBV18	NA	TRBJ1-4	CASSPSDATNEKLFF	TGTGCCAGCTCACCGTCAGACGCAACTAATGAAAAACTGTTTTTT
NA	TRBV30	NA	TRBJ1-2	CAWNADTNYGYTF	TGTGCCTGGAATGCGGATACTAACTATGGCTACACCTTC
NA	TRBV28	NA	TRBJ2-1	CASSLSGGSYNEQFF	TGTGCCAGCAGTTTATCTGGTGGGAGTTACAATGAGCAGTTCTTC
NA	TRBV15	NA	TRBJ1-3	CATSKTVTGNTIYF	TGTGCCACCAGTAAGACAGTTACTGGAAACACCATATATTTT
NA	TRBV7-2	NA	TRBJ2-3	CAGGRGTDTQYF	TGTGCCGGGGGACGGGGAACAGATACGCAGTATTTT
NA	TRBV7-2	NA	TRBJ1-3	CASSSSGPWGNTIYF	TGTGCCAGCAGCTCCTCGGGTCCTTGGGGGAACACCATATATTTT
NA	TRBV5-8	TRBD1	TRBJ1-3	CASSLFRQGNTIYF	TGTGCCAGCAGCTTGTTTAGACAGGGCAACACCATATATTTT
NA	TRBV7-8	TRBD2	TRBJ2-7	CASSVAGEDYEQYF	TGTGCCAGCAGCGTAGCGGGAGAAGACTACGAGCAGTACTTC
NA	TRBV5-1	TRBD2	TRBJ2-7	CASSLAVTSGYEQYF	TGCGCCAGCAGCTTGGCCGTGACTAGCGGCTACGAGCAGTACTTC
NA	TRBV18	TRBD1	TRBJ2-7	CASSPPTGFNEQYF	TGTGCCAGCTCACCACCGACAGGGTTCAACGAGCAGTACTTC
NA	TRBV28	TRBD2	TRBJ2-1	CASSGGSEWEQFF	TGTGCCAGCAGTGGCGGGAGCGAATGGGAGCAGTTCTTC
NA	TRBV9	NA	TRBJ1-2	CASSVAGNYGYTF	TGTGCCAGCAGCGTAGCAGGGAACTATGGCTACACCTTC